These 30 T cell receptor beta chains originate from one sample sequenced in a study of T cell clones after liver transplantation (dated by TCRdb to the late 2010s). The library was generated by the immunoSEQ multiplex PCR assay. The table comes from immuneACCESS by way of TCRdb, which keeps in-frame sequences with V and J called. Part of the clones is missing from these tables; in studies checked, under half for an unresolved V gene and the rest for unknown reasons. In this sample the table shows about 75,000 clones, around four fifths of which occur a single time. The ten most abundant clones make up 2% to 2.5% of the sample. The sample consisted of CD4+ T cells from blood, taken 48 months after liver transplant. The receptors derive from a human patient who received a liver transplant. Post transplant, some T cells may arise from the graft donor.

This chain connects TRBV27 to TRBJ2-5; 8 bases fit TRBD1. The CDR3 loop spans 15 amino acids. After removal of 5 bases from V and 0 bases from J, the junction contained 5 bases not matched to a gene. The germline V gene has CDR1 MNHEY and CDR2 SMNVEV (reference sequence). The chain's CDR3 is CASSRQGLYQETQYF. Here the CDR3 DNA reads TGTGCCAGCAGTCGACAGGGGCTCTACCAAGAGACCCAGTACTTC.

V and J are TRBV6-1 and TRBJ2-7, with 8 positions matching TRBD1. The CDR3 extends over 12 amino acids. The trim removed 2 bases at V and 10 bases at J, leaving 4 bases unmatched. Germline values: CDR1 MNHNS, CDR2 SASEGT. The CDR3 sequence is CASSEKDRAQYF. Here the CDR3 DNA reads TGTGCCAGCAGTGAAAAGGACAGGGCACAGTACTTC.

The rearrangement joins TRBV30 to TRBJ1-5; 12 positions agree with TRBD1. Germline V gives CDR1 GTSNPN, CDR2 SVGIG (reference sequence). The CDR3 consists of 15 residues. V shed 1 base and J 6 bases; nucleotides not matched to a gene: 4. CDR3 sequence reads: CAWSGRDRGLQPQHF. In nucleotides, the CDR3 is TGTGCCTGGAGTGGCCGGGACAGGGGGCTTCAGCCCCAGCATTTT.

This clone was seen a handful of times. Other DNA sequences of this sample code for an identical CDR3. V and J are TRBV6-5 and TRBJ2-7; D is ambiguous. V lost 4 bases to trimming and J lost 3 bases, with 4 bases between them. The germline gives CDR1 MNHEY, CDR2 SVGAGI. The CDR3 contains 11 residues. DNA of the CDR3: TGTGCCAGCAGTTCTAACTACGAGCAGTACTTC. Protein sequence: CASSSNYEQYF.

By share, this clone counts as medium-sized. The V call is TRBV2, the J call TRBJ1-5; no firm D call. CDR1 and CDR2 (germline): SNHLY, FYNNEI. Trimming removed 7 bases from V and 6 bases from J, with 16 bases in between. The CDR3 extends over 14 amino acids. Here the CDR3 DNA reads TGTGCCAGCAAACAAACCTCTGGAGTTCAGCCCCAGCATTTT. This sequence encodes CASKQTSGVQPQHF.

The chain combines TRBV14 with TRBJ2-3; the D call may be TRBD1 or TRBD2 (5 bases each). The CDR3 has 14 residues. Trimming removed 4 bases at V and 2 bases at J, with 10 bases between. From germline, CDR1 is SGHDN and CDR2 FVKESK. CDR3 residues: CASSRGRITDTQYF. The CDR3 DNA reads TGTGCCAGCAGCCGGGGACGGATCACAGATACGCAGTATTTT.

The chain recombines TRBV5-6 with TRBJ2-1; unclear D gene. The CDR3 covers 15 residues. The V gene lost 4 bases and the J gene lost 0 bases, with 11 bases spanning the gap. Germline lookup yields CDR1 SGHDT and CDR2 YYEEEE. CDR3 loop: CASSPGQRSYNEQFF. The CDR3 DNA follows: TGTGCCAGCAGCCCCGGCCAACGCTCCTACAATGAGCAGTTCTTC. The full variable domain, rest sourced from reference TRBV5-6 and TRBJ2-1, is DAGVTQSPTHLIKTRGQQVTLRCSPKSGHDTVSWYQQALGQGPQFIFQYYEEEERQRGNFPDRFSGHQFPNYSSELNVNALLLGDSALYLCASSPGQRSYNEQFFGPGTRLTVL.

CDR3 nucleotides: TGTGCCAGCAGCTTATGGACCAGGGGAGATACGCAGTATTTT. Protein: CASSLWTRGDTQYF. The rearrangement links TRBV7-2 to TRBJ2-3; the D gene is possibly TRBD1 (6 bases). The CDR3 has 14 residues. The ends were cut back, 2 bases at V and 5 bases at J, with 11 bases in the middle. The germline CDR1 and CDR2 sequences are SGHTA and FQGNSA.

The chain recombines TRBV11-2 with TRBJ1-1; D gene ambiguous. With 7 bases removed from V and 1 base from J, the gap between germline ends came to 10 bases. Germline CDR1 is SGHAT and CDR2 is FQNNGV. The CDR3 contains 13 residues. In nucleotides, the CDR3 is TGTGCCAGCACACCGACGAGGAACACTGAAGCTTTCTTT. Protein: CASTPTRNTEAFF.

The chain uses TRBV19 and TRBJ2-1, with 9 bases that match TRBD2. The length of the CDR3 is 15 residues. Losses at the gene ends were 6 bases for V and 5 bases for J; bases not matched to a gene: 8. The germline V gene has CDR1 LNHDA and CDR2 SQIVND (reference sequence). The CDR3 DNA reads TGTGCCAGTAGCGGGGCTAGCGGGACCCACAATGAGCAGTTCTTC. Translation gives CASSGASGTHNEQFF.

The chain joins TRBV19 to TRBJ1-5; 7 bases agree with TRBD1. The CDR3 length is 17 residues. Germline V gene data show CDR1 as LNHDA and CDR2 as SQIVND (reference sequence). V lost 2 bases to trimming and J lost 0 bases; unmatched junction nucleotides: 7. CDR3 sequence: CASSIKYTGDSNQPQHF. CDR3 nucleotide sequence: TGTGCCAGTAGTATAAAATACACAGGGGATAGCAATCAGCCCCAGCATTTT.

The genes are TRBV28 and TRBJ2-5, with no clear D. CDR1 is MDHEN and CDR2 is SYDVKM in the germline V gene. V gave up 4 bases and J gave up 4 bases, with 13 bases separating them. This CDR3 has 14 amino acids. CDR3 coding DNA: TGTGCCAGCAGTTACCCGCCCGGGTCAGAGACCCAGTACTTC. Its protein is CASSYPPGSETQYF.

V and J are TRBV7-2 and TRBJ2-7; D gene unclear. Germline V CDR1 and CDR2: SGHTA, FQGNSA. V was shortened by 5 bases and J by 0 bases, with 23 bases between the two germline ends. The CDR3 has 18 residues. The DNA for the CDR3 is TGTGCCAGCAGCCAAACCACCCGTTCGTGGGCCAACTCCTACGAGCAGTACTTC. This codes for CASSQTTRSWANSYEQYF.

This chain uses TRBV27 with TRBJ1-1; D not certain. With 4 bases removed from V and 2 bases from J, the gap between germline ends came to 17 bases. The CDR3 is 16 amino acids. CDR1 is MNHEY, CDR2 SMNVEV, per germline (reference sequence). CDR3 sequence: CASSSRSDVHNTEAFF. In DNA form, the CDR3 reads TGTGCCAGCAGTTCCCGATCGGACGTGCACAACACTGAAGCTTTCTTT.

This sequence joins TRBV10-1 and TRBJ2-3; tentatively, D is TRBD2 (6 bases). V lost 5 bases, J lost 5 bases, and 20 bases lay in between. There are 16 residues in the CDR3. Looked up from germline, CDR1 is WNHNN and CDR2 is SYGVQD (reference sequence). The CDR3 here is CASSHQAGRPLDTQYF. Here the CDR3 DNA reads TGCGCCAGCAGTCACCAGGCGGGGCGCCCCTTAGATACGCAGTATTTT.

This rearrangement joins TRBV21-1 to TRBJ1-3; TRBD1 is taken as the D call from the table, unchecked against the DNA. TRBV21-1 is classified as a pseudogene. The CDR3 length is 16 residues. CDR3 in amino acids: CASNLWDRVRGNTIYF. DNA of the CDR3: TGTGCCAGCAACCTATGGGACAGGGTGAGGGGAAACACCATATATTTT.

This clone was seen only once. The V call is TRBV11-2, the J call TRBJ1-2; weak D call: TRBD1 (5 bases). CDR1 and CDR2 from the germline V gene are SGHAT and FQNNGV. The V end lost 3 bases, the J end lost 8 bases, and 10 bases lay between the germline ends. The CDR3 loop spans 12 amino acids. CDR3: CASSLGRGGYTF. The CDR3 bases are TGTGCCAGCAGCTTGGGGCGAGGGGGCTACACCTTC.

This chain joins TRBV5-1 and TRBJ2-2; D possibly corresponds to TRBD1 (5 bases). The germline CDR1 and CDR2 sequences are SGHRS and YFSETQ. The CDR3 length is 13 residues. V was pared by 3 bases and J by 4 bases, with 7 bases between. The CDR3 region has the DNA TGCGCCAGCAGCTCGGACACCACCGGGGAGCTGTTTTTT. Residues: CASSSDTTGELFF.

The rearrangement links TRBV11-2 to TRBJ2-6; no definite D call. This CDR3 has 14 amino acids. V dropped 6 bases and J dropped 0 bases, with 6 bases sitting between them. Germline CDR1 SGHAT, CDR2 FQNNGV. The CDR3 spells CASSLPSGANVLTF. CDR3 sequence (DNA): TGTGCCAGCAGTCTTCCCTCTGGGGCCAACGTCCTGACTTTC.

The rearrangement joins TRBV10-3 to TRBJ2-1; D possibly corresponds to TRBD2 (6 bases). The CDR3 covers 15 residues. CDR1 is ENHRY and CDR2 is SYGVKD in the germline V gene. Trimming pared 6 bases from V and 9 bases from J, leaving 21 bases between. Here the CDR3 reads CAIRDVGGGRGEQFF. The CDR3 region has the DNA TGTGCCATCAGGGATGTCGGGGGAGGCCGTGGTGAGCAGTTCTTC.

The rearrangement uses TRBV23-1 and TRBJ1-2, with TRBD1 as a possible D gene (6 bases). TRBV23-1 has ORF status, its function being uncertain. The CDR3 loop spans 13 amino acids. Between the trimmed V and J ends, which lost 7 bases and 0 bases, there was a span of 9 bases. Here the CDR3 DNA reads TGCGCCAGCACCCACAGGGCTAACTATGGCTACACCTTC. Protein: CASTHRANYGYTF.

J is TRBJ2-4 and V is TRBV5-1, with D possibly matching TRBD1 (6 bases). Per the germline V gene, CDR1 is SGHRS and CDR2 is YFSETQ. This CDR3 contains 14 residues. Trimming shortened V by 3 bases and J by 8 bases, and 15 bases separated the two germline ends. The CDR3 DNA reads as TGCGCCAGCAGCTCAGCCGGGGACAATGACATTCAGTACTTC. As protein: CASSSAGDNDIQYF.

This clone appeared a few times. The chain recombines TRBV7-2 with TRBJ2-2, with TRBD1 as a possible D gene (6 bases). This CDR3 is built from 16 residues. V lost 2 bases, J lost 7 bases, and 17 bases lay in between. Germline V gene lookup returns CDR1 SGHTA and CDR2 FQGNSA. The CDR3, as DNA: TGTGCCAGCAGCTTAAGGTGGGGGCGCGGTGGCGGGGAGCTGTTTTTT. This translates into CASSLRWGRGGGELFF.

The V gene is TRBV7-3, the J gene TRBJ2-3, with TRBD2 matching 7 bases. Germline trimming cut 3 bases from V and 1 base from J; bases unmatched to any gene: 1. This CDR3 has 14 amino acids. In germline, CDR1 is SGHTA, CDR2 FQGTGA. The CDR3 is CASSFGLGTDTQYF. In nucleotides, the CDR3 is TGTGCCAGCAGCTTTGGACTAGGCACAGATACGCAGTATTTT.

The chain joins TRBV5-1 to TRBJ1-2, with D maybe TRBD1 (5 bases). CDR1 SGHRS and CDR2 YFSETQ come from the germline V gene. The CDR3 runs to 13 residues. Trimming shortened V by 0 bases and J by 4 bases, and 7 bases separated the two germline ends. The CDR3 DNA follows: TGCGCCAGCAGCTTGGAAGGGACCTATGGCTACACCTTC. Translating it yields CASSLEGTYGYTF. Filled out from reference TRBV5-1 and TRBJ1-2, the complete variable domain reads KAGVTQTPRYLIKTRGQQVTLSCSPISGHRSVSWYQQTPGQGLQFLFEYFSETQRNKGNFPGRFSGRQFSNSRSEMNVSTLELGDSALYLCASSLEGTYGYTFGSGTRLTVV.

In DNA, the CDR3 is TGTGCCAGTGGCAAGGGGCCGTCCTATAATTCACCCCTCCACTTT. It encodes CASGKGPSYNSPLHF. The chain combines TRBV27 with TRBJ1-6; D might be TRBD1 (5 bases). The V gene's germline CDR1 is MNHEY and CDR2 SMNVEV (reference sequence). Between the trimmed V and J ends, which lost 9 bases and 1 base, there was a span of 13 bases. The CDR3 is 15 residues long.

This clone was seen a few times. The rearrangement links TRBV7-6 to TRBJ1-5; D remains unclear. The germline V gene encodes CDR1 SGHVS and CDR2 FNYEAQ. With 1 base removed from V and 5 bases from J, the gap between germline ends came to 18 bases. The CDR3 is 17 residues long. CDR3 bases: TGTGCCAGCAGCTTAGGTCCCCCGGTCGGCGCACATCAGCCCCAGCATTTT. Protein: CASSLGPPVGAHQPQHF.

The chain joins TRBV11-2 to TRBJ2-1; 7 bases are shared with TRBD2. Per germline, CDR1 SGHAT and CDR2 FQNNGV. This CDR3 is built from 15 residues. The trim removed 1 base at V and 8 bases at J, leaving 8 bases unmatched. The CDR3 protein is CASSLVGLSKDEQFF. CDR3 sequence (DNA): TGTGCCAGCAGCTTAGTGGGACTATCTAAGGATGAGCAGTTCTTC.

The CDR3 is CASSLSDRIYNEQFF. The DNA for the CDR3 is TGTGCCAGCAGCTTATCGGACAGGATCTACAATGAGCAGTTCTTC. The chain employs TRBV5-6 and TRBJ2-1; TRBD1 agrees at 7 bases. Trimming at V came to 2 bases and at J to 3 bases, leaving 5 bases not matched to a gene. The CDR3 runs to 15 residues. Germline-derived CDR1 and CDR2 are SGHDT and YYEEEE.

The chain is built from TRBV10-2 and TRBJ1-1; D is ambiguous. V was pared by 9 bases and J by 3 bases, with 8 bases between. Germline-derived CDR1 and CDR2 are WSHSY and SAAADI. The CDR3 totals 11 residues. The CDR3 reads CASSSYTEAFF. The CDR3 coding sequence is TGCGCCAGTTCGTCGTACACTGAAGCTTTCTTT.